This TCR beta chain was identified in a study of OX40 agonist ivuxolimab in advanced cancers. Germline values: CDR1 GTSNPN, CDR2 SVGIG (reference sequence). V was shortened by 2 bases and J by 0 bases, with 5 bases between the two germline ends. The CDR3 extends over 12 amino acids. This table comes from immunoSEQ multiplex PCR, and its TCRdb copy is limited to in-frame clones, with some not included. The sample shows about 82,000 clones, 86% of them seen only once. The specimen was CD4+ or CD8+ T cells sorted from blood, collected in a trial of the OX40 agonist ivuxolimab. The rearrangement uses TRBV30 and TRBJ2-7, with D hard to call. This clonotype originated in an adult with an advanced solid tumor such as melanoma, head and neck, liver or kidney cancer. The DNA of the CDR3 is TGTGCCTGGAGTTCCCTCTCCTACGAGCAGTACTTC. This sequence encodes CAWSSLSYEQYF.